The clone carrying this TCR beta chain was recorded a few times. Its target is unknown. This entry belongs to a study of response to subunit inactivated influenza vaccine. From the RT-PCR reads, TCRdb called clonotypes with MiXCR, one entry per CDR3 protein. The data contain around 530,000 distinct CDR3 sequences, 16% of them singletons. Trimming removed 2 bases from V and 7 bases from J; junction bases left unmatched: 4. Germline loops: CDR1 SGHRS, CDR2 YFSETQ. This CDR3 is 14 amino acids long. Whole-study findings and limits: Each seasonal flu vaccination may recruit only limited new T cells, authors suggested.

This specimen consisted of CD4+ T cells sorted from PBMCs, obtained approximately 25 months after vaccination. This clonotype was obtained from a man between 50 and 69 years old who received an inactivated influenza vaccine. The chain joins TRBV5-1 to TRBJ1-4, with 8 bases aligning to TRBD1. The CDR3 loop is CASSFTGGGEKLFF. DNA of the CDR3: TGCGCCAGCAGCTTCACAGGGGGTGGTGAAAAACTGTTTTTT. The full variable domain, its missing parts supplied by reference TRBV5-1 and TRBJ1-4, is KAGVTQTPRYLIKTRGQQVTLSCSPISGHRSVSWYQQTPGQGLQFLFEYFSETQRNKGNFPGRFSGRQFSNSRSEMNVSTLELGDSALYLCASSFTGGGEKLFFGSGTQLSVL.